This passage covers 27 T cell receptor beta chains from one sample sequenced in a study of identical twins. One entry per CDR3 protein results from TCRdb running MiXCR on the 5' RACE reads. The sample consists of about 490,000 distinct CDR3 sequences, roughly 15% of them appearing once. The sample was also reused in another study, on yellow fever vaccine responses in identical twins.

Sequencing input: CD4+ T cells sorted from blood. The receptors originated from a woman between 18 and 29 years old in good health.

The chain combines TRBV20-1 with TRBJ2-7, with TRBD2 identical over 10 bases. J was trimmed by 2 bases and V by 1 base; bases with no gene match: 2. The germline CDR1 and CDR2 sequences are DFQATT and SNEGSKA (reference sequence). The CDR3 sequence is 14 residues long. The CDR3 bases are TGCAGTGCTAGAGTAGCGGGGGGCACCTACGAGCAGTACGTC. Its protein is CSARVAGGTYEQYV.

The chain recombines TRBV24-1 with TRBJ2-3, with D uncertain. V was clipped by 8 bases and J by 2 bases, with 10 bases between them. This CDR3 is 13 amino acids long. Germline V gene sequence: CDR1 KGHDR, CDR2 SFDVKD. CDR3 nucleotides: TGTGCCACCATGGCTAATCCCACAGATACGCAGTATTTT. This codes for CATMANPTDTQYF.

The chain uses TRBV29-1 and TRBJ2-7; no reliable D call. V was trimmed by 6 bases and J by 9 bases, leaving 15 bases between them. CDR1 and CDR2 (germline): SQVTM, ANQGSEA. This CDR3 has 11 amino acids. The CDR3 DNA sequence: TGCAGCGTCACAGACCGAAGTGGGCAGTACTTC. As protein: CSVTDRSGQYF.

The chain couples TRBV3-1 to TRBJ2-5, with D maybe TRBD2 (5 bases). The CDR3 sequence is 14 residues long. V was shortened by 2 bases and J by 2 bases, with 9 bases between the two germline ends. Germline CDR1 LGHDT, CDR2 YNNKEL (reference sequence). DNA for the CDR3: TGTGCCAGCAGCCAACAACGGGGACAAGAGACCCAGTACTTC. Amino acids: CASSQQRGQETQYF.

V is TRBV12-3 or TRBV12-4 and J is TRBJ1-1, with D uncertain. Trimming cost V 4 bases and J 7 bases, with 10 bases left between them. The CDR3 runs 12 residues. The CDR3 loop reads CASSSGDGEAFF. The DNA of the CDR3 is TGTGCCAGCAGTTCTGGGGATGGTGAAGCTTTCTTT.

This clonotype was observed a few times. This CDR3 reads CSAGDRRGPNNEQFF. CDR3 DNA sequence: TGCAGTGCGGGAGACAGGAGGGGGCCAAACAATGAGCAGTTCTTC. V usage is TRBV20-1 and J usage is TRBJ2-1, with D possibly matching TRBD1 (7 bases). This CDR3 comprises 15 residues. CDR1 and CDR2 (germline): DFQATT, SNEGSKA (reference sequence). The germline V and J ends were trimmed by 6 bases and 5 bases, with 20 bases remaining between them.

This clonotype was counted ten times or more. The J gene is TRBJ2-2, the V gene TRBV12-3 or TRBV12-4; D remains unclear. Trimming took off 6 bases at V and 3 bases at J, with 11 bases between the two ends. This CDR3 comprises 14 residues. In nucleotides, the CDR3 is TGTGCCAGCAGATTACGCGAGGACACCGGGGAGCTGTTTTTT. Its protein product is CASRLREDTGELFF.

The chain uses TRBV28 and TRBJ2-7; the D gene is possibly TRBD2 (6 bases). Germline assignment: CDR1 MDHEN and CDR2 SYDVKM. Trimming stripped 6 bases from V and 6 bases from J, with 18 bases between. This CDR3 comprises 14 residues. The DNA for the CDR3 is TGTGCCAGCAGACCCGGGACTTTGCCAGGCGAGCAGTACTTC. This codes for CASRPGTLPGEQYF.

This clonotype turned up a few times. The J gene is TRBJ1-1, the V gene TRBV10-3, with D possibly being TRBD1 (6 bases). V lost 2 bases and J lost 1, with 11 bases in between. This CDR3 region has 15 residues. Germline loops: CDR1 ENHRY, CDR2 SYGVKD. The CDR3 loop reads CAISETGTQNTEAFF. CDR3 bases: TGTGCCATCAGTGAGACCGGGACACAGAACACTGAAGCTTTCTTT.

The chain is built from TRBV24-1 and TRBJ1-5, with D uncertain. The germline V gene encodes CDR1 KGHDR and CDR2 SFDVKD. V dropped 4 bases and J dropped 4 bases, with 10 bases sitting between them. This CDR3 has 14 amino acids. CDR3 protein: CATSETGNNQPQHF. DNA of the CDR3: TGTGCCACCAGTGAGACCGGAAATAATCAGCCCCAGCATTTT.

The chain employs TRBV11-2 and TRBJ2-7; D is possibly TRBD1 (6 bases). This CDR3 is built from 13 residues. The V end lost 5 bases, the J end lost 4 bases, and 12 bases lay between the germline ends. Per germline, CDR1 SGHAT and CDR2 FQNNGV. The CDR3: CASSVGQPYEQYV. CDR3 nucleotides: TGTGCCAGCAGCGTCGGACAGCCTTACGAGCAGTACGTC.

The V gene is TRBV3-1, the J gene TRBJ2-5; no clear D gene. Germline CDR1 and CDR2: LGHDT and YNNKEL (reference sequence). This CDR3 contains 16 residues. V was cut by 0 bases and J by 1 base, with 12 bases left in between. Here the CDR3 DNA reads TGTGCCAGCAGCCAAGACGGGCGAGCCTTCCAAGAGACCCAGTACTTC. Amino acid sequence: CASSQDGRAFQETQYF.

The gene calls are TRBV9 and TRBJ2-5; no reliable D call. The CDR3 has 14 residues. Germline values: CDR1 SGDLS, CDR2 YYNGEE. V gave up 3 bases and J gave up 0 bases, with 9 bases separating them. The CDR3 is CASSGTTYQETQYF. The DNA of the CDR3 is TGTGCCAGCAGCGGGACCACGTACCAAGAGACCCAGTACTTC.

This clonotype was observed many times. The V call is TRBV12-3 or TRBV12-4, the J call TRBJ1-6; D unclear. Trimming removed 5 bases at V and 7 bases at J, with 12 bases between. The CDR3 contains 14 residues. This CDR3 reads CASSPHSPNSPLHF. DNA of the CDR3: TGTGCCAGCAGTCCCCACAGTCCAAATTCACCCCTCCACTTT.

This clonotype turned up a few times. V usage is TRBV20-1 and J usage is TRBJ2-1; D is uncertain. This CDR3 is 11 amino acids long. Germline loops: CDR1 DFQATT, CDR2 SNEGSKA (reference sequence). With 5 bases removed from V and 10 bases from J, the gap between germline ends came to 12 bases. Here the CDR3 DNA reads TGCAGTGCTTCTAGACCCGGGGAGCAGTTCTTC. Translating gives CSASRPGEQFF.

This chain joins TRBV5-1 and TRBJ2-5, with 7 bases lining up with TRBD1. This CDR3 has 14 amino acids. The germline gives CDR1 SGHRS, CDR2 YFSETQ. V shed 9 bases, J shed 2 bases, and the junction held 10 bases outside the gene matches. CDR3 sequence: CATGPGQPQETQYF. The CDR3 region has the DNA TGCGCCACAGGGCCGGGACAGCCTCAAGAGACCCAGTACTTC.

This clonotype was seen more than once but under ten times. The chain employs TRBV3-1 and TRBJ2-1; TRBD2 agrees at 7 bases. This CDR3 contains 15 residues. The germline CDR1 and CDR2 sequences are LGHDT and YNNKEL (reference sequence). Unmatched junction bases numbered 6, after V lost 2 bases and J lost 5 bases. The CDR3 nucleotides read TGTGCCAGCAGCCAACTAGCGGCAGGGCACAATGAGCAGTTCTTC. This encodes CASSQLAAGHNEQFF.

This clonotype occurred a few times. The CDR3 sequence: CASSLEWDNGDSPLHF. The CDR3 nucleotides read TGCGCCAGCAGCTTGGAGTGGGACAATGGGGACTCACCCCTCCACTTT. This chain uses TRBV5-1 with TRBJ1-6, with D possibly matching TRBD1 (6 bases). Trimming took off 0 bases at V and 10 bases at J, with 17 bases between the two ends. The CDR3 is made up of 16 amino acids. Looked up from germline, CDR1 is SGHRS and CDR2 is YFSETQ. The variable domain in full, with the rest retrieved from reference TRBV5-1 and TRBJ1-6, is KAGVTQTPRYLIKTRGQQVTLSCSPISGHRSVSWYQQTPGQGLQFLFEYFSETQRNKGNFPGRFSGRQFSNSRSEMNVSTLELGDSALYLCASSLEWDNGDSPLHFGNGTRLTVT.

This clonotype came up a few times. The chain recombines TRBV2 with TRBJ1-5, with 12 bases that match TRBD1. In germline, CDR1 is SNHLY, CDR2 FYNNEI. The CDR3 contains 14 residues. The junction had 5 bases not matched to a gene; V was cut back by 6 bases and J by 8 bases. DNA for the CDR3: TGTGCCAGCAGAGGGACAGGGGGCTTGGAGCCCCAGCATTTT. Protein: CASRGTGGLEPQHF. Using reference TRBV2 and TRBJ1-5 for the parts outside the CDR3, the full variable domain is EPEVTQTPSHQVTQMGQEVILRCVPISNHLYFYWYRQILGQKVEFLVSFYNNEISEKSEIFDDQFSVERPDGSNFTLKIRSTKLEDSAMYFCASRGTGGLEPQHFGDGTRLSIL.

This clonotype turned up a few times. The chain couples TRBV6-5 to TRBJ1-2, with D perhaps matching TRBD1 (6 bases). The CDR3 contains 14 residues. Trimming cost V 4 bases and J 4 bases, with 13 bases left between them. Germline assignment: CDR1 MNHEY and CDR2 SVGAGI. The CDR3 protein is CASSFDRTLYGYTF. As DNA, the CDR3 is TGTGCCAGCAGTTTCGACAGGACTCTCTATGGCTACACCTTC.

The gene calls are TRBV28 and TRBJ1-3; the D is unclear. CDR3 length: 13 residues. V gave up 7 bases and J gave up 2 bases, with 9 bases separating them. Germline values: CDR1 MDHEN, CDR2 SYDVKM. The CDR3 sequence is CASTLGAGNTIYF. The CDR3 region has the DNA TGTGCCAGCACCCTTGGGGCTGGAAACACCATATATTTT.

The chain is built from TRBV15 and TRBJ2-7; 8 bases are a match to TRBD2. The CDR3 loop spans 16 amino acids. From germline, CDR1 is LNHNV and CDR2 YYDKDF (reference sequence). V shed 0 bases, J shed 6 bases, and the junction held 10 bases outside the gene matches. CDR3 coding DNA: TGTGCCACCAGCAGAGATCTCTCACTAGCGGTGGGCGAGCAGTACTTC. Translated: CATSRDLSLAVGEQYF.

This clonotype has only a few counts. The rearrangement joins TRBV29-1 to TRBJ2-1; 9 bases are shared with TRBD2. This CDR3 contains 12 residues. V shed 5 bases, J shed 9 bases, and the junction held 5 bases outside the gene matches. CDR1 SQVTM and CDR2 ANQGSEA come from the germline V gene. CDR3: CSVRREGSEQFF. Written as DNA, the CDR3 is TGCAGCGTTCGGCGGGAGGGGAGTGAGCAGTTCTTC.

The chain has TRBV12-3 or TRBV12-4 and TRBJ2-7; 10 positions agree with TRBD2. The J segment lost 7 bases and the V segment lost 6 bases, leaving 15 bases of the junction unmatched. This CDR3 comprises 16 residues. CDR3 sequence reads: CASSRTGTSASSEQYF. CDR3 DNA sequence: TGTGCCAGCAGCCGCACAGGGACTAGCGCCTCCTCTGAGCAGTACTTC.

The rearrangement joins TRBV20-1 to TRBJ2-1, with a possible D match to TRBD1 (6 bases). Germline CDR1 DFQATT, CDR2 SNEGSKA (reference sequence). V lost 5 bases and J lost 5, with 19 bases in between. This CDR3 is built from 15 residues. The CDR3 region is CSAPGARTANNEQFF. In DNA form, the CDR3 reads TGCAGTGCTCCTGGAGCCCGGACAGCTAACAATGAGCAGTTCTTC.

In this sample, this clonotype turned up a few times. The J gene is TRBJ2-1, the V gene TRBV11-2, with D tentatively TRBD1 (6 bases). The CDR3 is made up of 15 amino acids. Trimming shortened V by 5 bases and J by 4 bases, and 15 bases separated the two germline ends. Germline CDR1 SGHAT, CDR2 FQNNGV. The CDR3 spells CASSHDRYDYNEQFF. CDR3 DNA: TGTGCCAGCAGCCACGACAGGTACGATTACAATGAGCAGTTCTTC.

In this sample, this clonotype turned up once. The rearrangement links TRBV4-1 to TRBJ2-3, with D possibly being TRBD1 or TRBD2 (5 bases each). Looked up from germline, CDR1 is MGHRA and CDR2 is YSYEKL. The CDR3 is 16 residues long. V was cut by 4 bases and J by 0 bases, with 14 bases left in between. The chain's CDR3 is CASSLSFGASTDTQYF. DNA of the CDR3: TGCGCCAGCAGCCTTAGTTTCGGGGCTAGCACAGATACGCAGTATTTT.